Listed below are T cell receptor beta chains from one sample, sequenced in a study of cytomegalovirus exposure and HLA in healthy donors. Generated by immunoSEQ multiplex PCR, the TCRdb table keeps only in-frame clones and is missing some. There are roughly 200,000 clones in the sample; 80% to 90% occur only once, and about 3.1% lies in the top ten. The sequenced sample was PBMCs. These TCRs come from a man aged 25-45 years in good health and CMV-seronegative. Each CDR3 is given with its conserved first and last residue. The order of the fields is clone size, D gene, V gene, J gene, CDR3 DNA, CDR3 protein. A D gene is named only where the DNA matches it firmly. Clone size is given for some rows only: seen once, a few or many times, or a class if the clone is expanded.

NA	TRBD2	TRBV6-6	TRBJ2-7	TGTGCCAGCAGTGCTTCGTTCGGGGGGGGAAACTACGAGCAGTACTTC	CASSASFGGGNYEQYF
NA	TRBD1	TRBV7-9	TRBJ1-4	TGTGCCAGCAGCCGCGGGACAGGGTACGAAAAACTGTTTTTT	CASSRGTGYEKLFF
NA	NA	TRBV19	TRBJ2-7	TGTGCCAGTAGCCCGAGCGTCTCCTACGAGCAGTACTTC	CASSPSVSYEQYF
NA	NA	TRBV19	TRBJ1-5	TGTGCCAGTAGTCTGACAGAGAGATATCAGCCCCAGCATTTT	CASSLTERYQPQHF
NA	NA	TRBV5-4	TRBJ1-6	TGTGCCAGCAGCTTGCCGGACATTCCGAATTCACCCCTCCACTTT	CASSLPDIPNSPLHF
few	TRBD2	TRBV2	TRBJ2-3	TGTGCCAGCAGTGACGGGGGGGGACTAGCTTTCACAGATACGCAGTATTTT	CASSDGGGLAFTDTQYF
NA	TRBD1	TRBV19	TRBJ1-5	TGTGCCAGTAGTACCTACAGGGGTTTTGGTGAGCCCCAGCATTTT	CASSTYRGFGEPQHF
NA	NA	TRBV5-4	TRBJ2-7	TGTGCCAGCAGCCACGGACAGAACTACGAGCAGTACTTC	CASSHGQNYEQYF
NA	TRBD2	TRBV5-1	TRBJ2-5	TGCGCCAGCAGCAATAGCGGGGGCGGTCGGGAGACCCAGTACTTC	CASSNSGGGRETQYF
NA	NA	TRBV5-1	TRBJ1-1	TGCGCCAGCAGCTTGTACAGAAGCGGGACTGAAGCTTTCTTT	CASSLYRSGTEAFF
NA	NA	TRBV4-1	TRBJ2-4	TGCGCCAGCAGCCAAGTTGGGCTAGCCAAAAACATTCAGTACTTC	CASSQVGLAKNIQYF
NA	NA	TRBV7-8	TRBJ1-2	TGTGCCAGCAGTTACACGTCGGAGGGGACGAATGGCTACACCTTC	CASSYTSEGTNGYTF
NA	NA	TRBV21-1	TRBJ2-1	TGTGCCAGGGTGAACAGGGTTTCCTACAATGAGCAGTTCTTC	CARVNRVSYNEQFF
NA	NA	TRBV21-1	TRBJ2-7	TGTGCCAGCAGCAAAGTAGAGATCTCCTACGAGCAGTACTTC	CASSKVEISYEQYF
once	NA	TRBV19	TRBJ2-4	TGTGCCAGTAGTCCCGGTCCTGGGGGGAGTAGAAACATTCAGTACTTC	CASSPGPGGSRNIQYF
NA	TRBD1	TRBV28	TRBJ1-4	TGTGCCAGCAGTTTCGGGACAGGGGACGTTGAAAAACTGTTTTTT	CASSFGTGDVEKLFF
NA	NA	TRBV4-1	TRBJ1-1	TGCGCCAGCAGCCTTGGTCCGAGTCCGCCGAACACTGAAGCTTTCTTT	CASSLGPSPPNTEAFF
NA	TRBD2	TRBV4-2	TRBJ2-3	TGTGCCAGCAGCCAAGGCCCCGGACTAGCGGGTGCTACAGATACGCAGTATTTT	CASSQGPGLAGATDTQYF
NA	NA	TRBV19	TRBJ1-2	TGTGCCAGTGTGTCACCTAGCTATGGCTACACCTTC	CASVSPSYGYTF
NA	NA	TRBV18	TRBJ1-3	TGTGCCAGCTCACCAGTCGGGTACTCTGGAAACACCATATATTTT	CASSPVGYSGNTIYF
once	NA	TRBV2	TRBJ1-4	TGTGCCAGCAGTGAACTAGGACTACTCAATGAAAAACTGTTTTTT	CASSELGLLNEKLFF
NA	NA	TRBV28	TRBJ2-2	TGTGCCAGCAGTCTCACAGGGAACACCGGGGAGCTGTTTTTT	CASSLTGNTGELFF
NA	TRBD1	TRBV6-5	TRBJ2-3	TGTGCCAGCAGTTACTCCGGACAGGGTTCAGATACGCAGTATTTT	CASSYSGQGSDTQYF